This passage covers 24 T cell receptor beta chains from one sample sequenced in a study of shared clonotypes between healthy human individuals. The data were produced by immunoSEQ multiplex PCR, yet TCRdb's version contains in-frame clones alone and is incomplete. This table has fewer than 600,000 clones, around 79% appearing once. The material sequenced was PBMCs. The receptor source for this set is a woman aged 40 to 50 in good health. Some clones in this sample may be carry-over from other donors' samples.

This chain connects TRBV21-1 to TRBJ2-7; the DNA was not compared with TRBD1, the D call given in the table. TRBV21-1 is listed as a pseudogene. There are 14 residues in the CDR3. The CDR3 loop is CASSKVAPTYEQYF. In nucleotides, the CDR3 is TGTGCCAGCAGCAAAGTGGCTCCAACCTACGAGCAGTACTTC.

V is TRBV4-1 and J is TRBJ2-1; D may be TRBD1 (5 bases). V lost 0 bases and J lost 4, with 10 bases in between. This CDR3 comprises 15 residues. Germline values: CDR1 MGHRA, CDR2 YSYEKL. CDR3 loop: CASSQDADTYNEQFF. CDR3 sequence (DNA): TGCGCCAGCAGCCAAGACGCGGACACATACAATGAGCAGTTCTTC.

CDR3 in amino acids: CATDKTRGRLGEQFF. The CDR3 bases are TGTGCCACCGATAAGACTCGCGGGAGACTTGGTGAGCAGTTCTTC. The gene calls are TRBV2 and TRBJ2-1; 7 bases match TRBD2. Trimming removed 10 bases from V and 9 bases from J; junction bases left unmatched: 18. CDR1 and CDR2 from the germline V gene are SNHLY and FYNNEI. CDR3 length: 15 residues.

V and J are TRBV5-1 and TRBJ2-2; tentative D call: TRBD1 (5 bases). CDR3 size: 16 residues. Per germline, CDR1 SGHRS and CDR2 YFSETQ. V was cut by 0 bases and J by 3 bases, with 12 bases left in between. CDR3 nucleotide sequence: TGCGCCAGCAGCTTGGCGTCCAGGGCCGACACCGGGGAGCTGTTTTTT. Protein product: CASSLASRADTGELFF. Filled out from reference TRBV5-1 and TRBJ2-2, the complete variable domain reads KAGVTQTPRYLIKTRGQQVTLSCSPISGHRSVSWYQQTPGQGLQFLFEYFSETQRNKGNFPGRFSGRQFSNSRSEMNVSTLELGDSALYLCASSLASRADTGELFFGEGSRLTVL.

J is TRBJ2-1 and V is TRBV9; 13 bases align to TRBD2. Germline CDR1 and CDR2: SGDLS and YYNGEE. The CDR3 covers 15 residues. The V gene end was trimmed by 2 bases and the J gene end by 9 bases; junction bases not matched to a gene: 5. The CDR3 coding sequence is TGTGCCAGCAGCGTTACTAGCGGGAGGGCCGGTGAGCAGTTCTTC. It translates to CASSVTSGRAGEQFF.

The chain carries TRBV7-2 and TRBJ2-7; 7 bases fit TRBD2. CDR1 SGHTA and CDR2 FQGNSA come from the germline V gene. The CDR3 is 15 amino acids. Trimming took 4 bases from V and 4 from J; bases not matched to a gene: 10. CDR3 amino acids: CASSYLAASIYEQYF. CDR3 bases: TGTGCCAGCAGCTATCTAGCGGCATCAATTTACGAGCAGTACTTC.

This rearrangement joins TRBV6-6 to TRBJ2-7; 7 bases map to TRBD2. Germline assignment: CDR1 MNHNY and CDR2 SVGAGI (reference sequence). CDR3 length equals 14 residues. J was trimmed by 2 bases and V by 2 bases; bases with no gene match: 3. DNA of the CDR3: TGTGCCAGCAGTTACGCTAGCGGAACCTACGAGCAGTACTTC. Translation: CASSYASGTYEQYF.

The chain links TRBV7-9 to TRBJ2-1; a weak D match, TRBD2 (6 bases). There are 16 residues in the CDR3. CDR1 and CDR2 (germline): SEHNR, FQNEAQ (reference sequence). Trimming shortened V by 8 bases and J by 0 bases, and 17 bases separated the two germline ends. The CDR3 region has the DNA TGTGCCAGCTCCCGGGGGAGAAGTGGCTCCTACAATGAGCAGTTCTTC. The encoded protein is CASSRGRSGSYNEQFF.

The J gene is TRBJ2-3, the V gene TRBV7-6, with D unclear. The CDR3 covers 14 residues. V shed 5 bases and J shed 4 bases, with 13 bases lying between them. Germline V gives CDR1 SGHVS, CDR2 FNYEAQ. As DNA, the CDR3 is TGTGCCAGCAGCCCCCTCGACAATTCAGATACGCAGTATTTT. Translated, it gives CASSPLDNSDTQYF.

This clone was counted only a few times. The rearrangement uses TRBV4-3 and TRBJ2-1, with 10 bases that match TRBD2. With V trimmed by 2 bases and J by 6 bases, 4 bases remained unmatched. This CDR3 is built from 15 residues. CDR1 LGHNA and CDR2 YSLEER come from the germline V gene. The CDR3 region has the DNA TGCGCCAGCAGCCAACCTAGCGGGAGTGGCAATGAGCAGTTCTTC. Translated: CASSQPSGSGNEQFF.

The V and J genes are TRBV19 and TRBJ1-2, with D hard to call. In germline, CDR1 is LNHDA, CDR2 SQIVND (reference sequence). V was shortened by 0 bases and J by 8 bases, with 13 bases between the two germline ends. This CDR3 is built from 14 residues. CDR3 nucleotides: TGTGCCAGTAGTATAGATCTATCGGCGGGCGGCTACACCTTC. It encodes CASSIDLSAGGYTF.

The rearrangement links TRBV28 to TRBJ2-7, with TRBD2 matching over 8 bases. The CDR3 extends over 17 amino acids. CDR1 and CDR2 from the germline V gene are MDHEN and SYDVKM. Unmatched junction bases numbered 15, after V lost 7 bases and J lost 1 base. CDR3 in amino acids: CASTPGGSLAGSYEQYF. DNA of the CDR3: TGTGCCAGCACCCCCGGGGGCTCCCTAGCGGGTTCCTACGAGCAGTACTTC.

The chain joins TRBV6-5 to TRBJ2-1; TRBD1 matches at 7 bases. The V gene end was trimmed by 0 bases and the J gene end by 5 bases; junction bases not matched to a gene: 7. The germline gives CDR1 MNHEY, CDR2 SVGAGI. This CDR3 has 16 amino acids. CDR3 DNA sequence: TGTGCCAGCAGTTACTCCACCGGGACAGTTGACAATGAGCAGTTCTTC. Translated: CASSYSTGTVDNEQFF.

With regard to this clone: The sample has other DNA sequences that encode this CDR3 too. This chain uses TRBV5-1 with TRBJ2-1; 10 bases match TRBD2. This CDR3 is built from 15 residues. V shed 3 bases and J 4 bases; nucleotides not matched to a gene: 4. Germline CDR1 SGHRS, CDR2 YFSETQ. DNA of the CDR3: TGCGCCAGCAGCTCCGGACTAGCGGATTACAATGAGCAGTTCTTC. Its protein is CASSSGLADYNEQFF. The full variable domain, completed using reference TRBV5-1 and TRBJ2-1, is KAGVTQTPRYLIKTRGQQVTLSCSPISGHRSVSWYQQTPGQGLQFLFEYFSETQRNKGNFPGRFSGRQFSNSRSEMNVSTLELGDSALYLCASSSGLADYNEQFFGPGTRLTVL.

This clone came up once. The J gene is TRBJ1-1, the V gene TRBV6-5; weak D call: TRBD1 (5 bases). This CDR3 is 15 amino acids long. Trimming left V 5 bases short and J 1 base short, with 14 bases between. Germline CDR1 MNHEY, CDR2 SVGAGI. The CDR3 DNA follows: TGTGCCAGCAGTCCCTCCGGGACCGAGAACACTGAAGCTTTCTTT. This gives the protein CASSPSGTENTEAFF.

Worth noting for this clone: The sample contains more than one DNA sequence encoding this CDR3. This chain joins TRBV30 and TRBJ2-6; 9 bases align to TRBD1. The J segment lost 4 bases and the V segment lost 3 bases, leaving 4 bases of the junction unmatched. The germline V gene has CDR1 GTSNPN and CDR2 SVGIG (reference sequence). The CDR3 has 15 amino acids. The CDR3 region has the DNA TGTGCCTGGAGGAACAGGGGGCTCGGGGCCAACGTCCTGACTTTC. This translates into CAWRNRGLGANVLTF. Full variable domain (outside the CDR3, taken from reference TRBV30 and TRBJ2-6): SQTIHQWPATLVQPVGSPLSLECTVEGTSNPNLYWYRQAAGRGLQLLFYSVGIGQISSEVPQNLSASRPQDRQFILSSKKLLLSDSGFYLCAWRNRGLGANVLTFGAGSRLTVL.

V gene TRBV5-6 combines with J gene TRBJ1-1; D remains ambiguous. With 4 bases removed from V and 4 bases from J, the gap between germline ends came to 17 bases. CDR1 is SGHDT, CDR2 YYEEEE, per germline. CDR3 length: 15 residues. CDR3 nucleotides: TGTGCCAGCAGCGCGGGTTACCCCCCTAGCACTGAAGCTTTCTTT. It yields the protein CASSAGYPPSTEAFF.

The chain employs TRBV2 and TRBJ2-1; a weak D match, TRBD2 (5 bases). This CDR3 spans 13 amino acids. Looked up from germline, CDR1 is SNHLY and CDR2 is FYNNEI. Between the trimmed V and J ends, which lost 7 bases and 6 bases, there was a span of 13 bases. The CDR3 nucleotides read TGTGCCAGCACCCGGACTGGAAGCAATGAGCAGTTCTTC. Translated, it gives CASTRTGSNEQFF.

The V and J genes are TRBV11-2 and TRBJ1-1, with D possibly TRBD1 on 5 matching bases. The CDR3 consists of 15 residues. The V gene lost 0 bases and the J gene lost 4 bases, with 12 bases spanning the gap. CDR1 SGHAT and CDR2 FQNNGV come from the germline V gene. CDR3 sequence: CASSLDVVGVTEAFF. CDR3 DNA: TGTGCCAGCAGCTTAGACGTGGTGGGGGTCACTGAAGCTTTCTTT.

The chain links TRBV9 to TRBJ1-3, with 9 bases fitting TRBD1. Germline CDR1 SGDLS, CDR2 YYNGEE. Unmatched junction bases numbered 1, after V lost 2 bases and J lost 4 bases. The CDR3 is 14 amino acids. The CDR3 loop is CASSVGQGGNTIYF. In nucleotides, the CDR3 is TGTGCCAGCAGCGTGGGACAGGGAGGAAACACCATATATTTT.

The gene calls are TRBV7-3 and TRBJ2-3; a possible D gene is TRBD2 (6 bases). Germline CDR1 and CDR2: SGHTA and FQGTGA. The CDR3 consists of 13 residues. V was pared by 2 bases and J by 6 bases, with 9 bases between. The CDR3 region is CASSLGLLDTQYF. The CDR3 nucleotides are TGTGCCAGCAGCTTAGGACTACTTGATACGCAGTATTTT.

The rearrangement joins TRBV30 to TRBJ2-3; D remains ambiguous. Trimming took 0 bases from V and 5 from J, leaving 6 bases between them. The CDR3 length is 12 residues. Germline-derived CDR1 and CDR2 are GTSNPN and SVGIG (reference sequence). CDR3 nucleotides: TGTGCCTGGAGTGTGGGTGGAGATACGCAGTATTTT. Translation: CAWSVGGDTQYF.

The count of this clone is one. The chain combines TRBV7-2 with TRBJ2-5; 8 bases are a match to TRBD2. Germline CDR1 SGHTA, CDR2 FQGNSA. CDR3 length: 14 amino acids. Unmatched junction bases numbered 6, after V lost 6 bases and J lost 3 bases. In DNA, the CDR3 is TGTGCCAGCAGACCGGGACTAGGCGAAGAGACCCAGTACTTC. Protein: CASRPGLGEETQYF.

The chain couples TRBV28 to TRBJ1-2; D uncertain. The length of the CDR3 is 13 residues. Between the trimmed V and J ends, which lost 1 base and 7 bases, there was a span of 10 bases. Looked up from germline, CDR1 is MDHEN and CDR2 is SYDVKM. The CDR3 DNA reads as TGTGCCAGCAGTTTATTCTCGCCGCCTGGCTACACCTTC. It codes for CASSLFSPPGYTF.